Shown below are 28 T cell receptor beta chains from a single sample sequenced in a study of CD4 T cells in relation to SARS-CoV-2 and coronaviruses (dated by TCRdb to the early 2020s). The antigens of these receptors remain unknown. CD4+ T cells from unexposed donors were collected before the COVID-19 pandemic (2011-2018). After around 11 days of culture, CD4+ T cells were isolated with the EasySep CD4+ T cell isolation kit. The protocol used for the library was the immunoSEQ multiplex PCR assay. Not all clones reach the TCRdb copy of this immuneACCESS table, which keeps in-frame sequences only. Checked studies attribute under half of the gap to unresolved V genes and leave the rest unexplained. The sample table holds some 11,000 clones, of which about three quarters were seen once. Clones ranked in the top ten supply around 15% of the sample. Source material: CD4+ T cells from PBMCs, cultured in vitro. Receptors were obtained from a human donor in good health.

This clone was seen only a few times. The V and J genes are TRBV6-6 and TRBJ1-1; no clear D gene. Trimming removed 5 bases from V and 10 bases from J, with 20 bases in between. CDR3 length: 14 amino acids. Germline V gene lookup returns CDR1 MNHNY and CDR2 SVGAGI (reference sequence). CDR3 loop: CASSPSGQFLGAFF. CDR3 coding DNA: TGTGCCAGCAGTCCCTCCGGGCAGTTCCTCGGAGCTTTCTTT.

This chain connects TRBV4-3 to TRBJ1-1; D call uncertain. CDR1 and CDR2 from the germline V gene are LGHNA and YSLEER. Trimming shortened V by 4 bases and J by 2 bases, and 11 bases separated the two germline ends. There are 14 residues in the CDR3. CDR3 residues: CASSPTAANTEAFF. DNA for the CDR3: TGCGCCAGCAGCCCCACGGCAGCTAACACTGAAGCTTTCTTT.

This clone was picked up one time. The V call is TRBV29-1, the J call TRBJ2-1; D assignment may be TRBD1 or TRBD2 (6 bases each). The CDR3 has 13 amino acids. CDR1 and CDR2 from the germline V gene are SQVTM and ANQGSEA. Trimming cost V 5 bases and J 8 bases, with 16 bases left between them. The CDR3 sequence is CSVTSQGGDEQFF. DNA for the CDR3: TGCAGCGTTACCTCACAGGGCGGGGATGAGCAGTTCTTC.

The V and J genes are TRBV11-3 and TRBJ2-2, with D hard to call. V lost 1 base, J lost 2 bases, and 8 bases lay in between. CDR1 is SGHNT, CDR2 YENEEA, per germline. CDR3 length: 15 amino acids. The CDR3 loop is CASSLGRYNTGELFF. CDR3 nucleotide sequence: TGTGCCAGCAGCTTAGGCCGTTACAACACCGGGGAGCTGTTTTTT.

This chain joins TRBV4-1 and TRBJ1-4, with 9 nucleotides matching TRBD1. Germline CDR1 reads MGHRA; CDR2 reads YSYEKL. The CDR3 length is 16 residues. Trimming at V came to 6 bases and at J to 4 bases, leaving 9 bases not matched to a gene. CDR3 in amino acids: CASSPGLGQGNEKLFF. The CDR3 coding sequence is TGCGCCAGCAGTCCCGGGTTGGGACAGGGTAATGAAAAACTGTTTTTT.

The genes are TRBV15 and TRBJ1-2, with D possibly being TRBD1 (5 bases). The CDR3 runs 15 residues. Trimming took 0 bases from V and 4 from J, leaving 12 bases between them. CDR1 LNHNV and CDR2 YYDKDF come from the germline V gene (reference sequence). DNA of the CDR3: TGTGCCACCAGCAGAGATTATACAGGCTCCTATGGCTACACCTTC. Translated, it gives CATSRDYTGSYGYTF. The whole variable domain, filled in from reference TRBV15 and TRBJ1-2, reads DAMVIQNPRYQVTQFGKPVTLSCSQTLNHNVMYWYQQKSSQAPKLLFHYYDKDFNNEADTPDNFQSRRPNTSFCFLDIRSPGLGDTAMYLCATSRDYTGSYGYTFGSGTRLTVV.

The CDR3 DNA reads as TGCGCCAGCAGTGAAGGGGGTGGTTCCTACAATGAGCAGTTCTTC. Its protein product is CASSEGGGSYNEQFF. V usage is TRBV10-1 and J usage is TRBJ2-1, with a possible D match to TRBD1 (6 bases). CDR1 and CDR2 from the germline V gene are WNHNN and SYGVQD (reference sequence). Trimming removed 3 bases from V and 1 base from J, with 10 bases in between. The CDR3 sequence is 15 residues long.

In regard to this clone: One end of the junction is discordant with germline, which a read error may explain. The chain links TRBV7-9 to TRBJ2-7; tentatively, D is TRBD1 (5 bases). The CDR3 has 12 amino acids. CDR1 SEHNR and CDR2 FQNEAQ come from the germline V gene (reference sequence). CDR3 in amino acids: CASRANSYEQYF. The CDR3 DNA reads TGTGCAAGCAGGGCCAACTCCTACGAGCAGTACTTC.

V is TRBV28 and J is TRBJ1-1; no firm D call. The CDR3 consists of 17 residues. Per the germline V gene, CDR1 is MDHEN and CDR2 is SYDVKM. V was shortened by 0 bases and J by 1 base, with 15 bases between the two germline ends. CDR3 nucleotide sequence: TGTGCCAGCAGTTTATGGGGGAGTGGCTATAGGAACACTGAAGCTTTCTTT. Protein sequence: CASSLWGSGYRNTEAFF. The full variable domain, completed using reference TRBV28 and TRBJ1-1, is DVKVTQSSRYLVKRTGEKVFLECVQDMDHENMFWYRQDPGLGLRLIYFSYDVKMKEKGDIPEGYSVSREKKERFSLILESASTNQTSMYLCASSLWGSGYRNTEAFFGQGTRLTVV.

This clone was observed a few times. The CDR3 nucleotides are TGTGCCTGGTCCCCCGGGACAGCGGGAAACACCATATATTTT. Residues: CAWSPGTAGNTIYF. The rearrangement joins TRBV30 to TRBJ1-3, with TRBD1 matching over 7 bases. The CDR3 covers 14 residues. Germline-derived CDR1 and CDR2 are GTSNPN and SVGIG (reference sequence). V was pared by 5 bases and J by 4 bases, with 8 bases of the junction left unmatched.

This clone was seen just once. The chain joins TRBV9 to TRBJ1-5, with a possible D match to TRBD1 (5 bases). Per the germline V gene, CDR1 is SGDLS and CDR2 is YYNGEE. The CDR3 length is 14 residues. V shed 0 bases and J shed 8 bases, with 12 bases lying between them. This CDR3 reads CASSVGTKEEPQHF. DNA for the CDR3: TGTGCCAGCAGCGTAGGGACAAAGGAGGAGCCCCAGCATTTT.

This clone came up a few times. The CDR3 DNA reads as TGTGCCAGCAGCTTGGACCTTAACCCCTACGAGCAGTACTTC. This codes for CASSLDLNPYEQYF. The rearrangement links TRBV11-2 to TRBJ2-7; the D is unclear. The CDR3 is 14 residues long. Germline assignment: CDR1 SGHAT and CDR2 FQNNGV. The V end lost 3 bases, the J end lost 2 bases, and 11 bases lay between the germline ends.

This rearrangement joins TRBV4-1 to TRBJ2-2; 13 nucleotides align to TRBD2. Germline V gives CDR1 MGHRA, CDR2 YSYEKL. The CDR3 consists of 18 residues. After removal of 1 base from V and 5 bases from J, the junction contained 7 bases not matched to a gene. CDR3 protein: CASSQAGLAGVGTGELFF. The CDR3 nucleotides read TGCGCCAGCAGCCAAGCTGGACTAGCGGGAGTAGGGACCGGGGAGCTGTTTTTT.

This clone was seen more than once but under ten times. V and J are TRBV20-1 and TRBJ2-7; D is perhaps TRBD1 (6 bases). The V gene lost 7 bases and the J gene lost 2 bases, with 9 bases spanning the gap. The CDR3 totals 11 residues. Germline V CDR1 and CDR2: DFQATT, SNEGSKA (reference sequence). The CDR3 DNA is TGCAGTGGACAGGCAACCTACGAGCAGTACTTC. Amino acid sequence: CSGQATYEQYF.

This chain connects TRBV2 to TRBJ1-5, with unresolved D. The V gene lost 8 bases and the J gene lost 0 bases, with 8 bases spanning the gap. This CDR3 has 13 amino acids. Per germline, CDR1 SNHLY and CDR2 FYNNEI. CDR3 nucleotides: TGTGCCAGCCAGCTCGATAGCAATCAGCCCCAGCATTTT. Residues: CASQLDSNQPQHF.

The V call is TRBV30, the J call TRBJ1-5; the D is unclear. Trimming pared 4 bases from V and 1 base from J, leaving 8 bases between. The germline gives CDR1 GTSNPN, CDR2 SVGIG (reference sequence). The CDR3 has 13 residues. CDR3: CAWNQLSNQPQHF. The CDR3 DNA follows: TGTGCCTGGAATCAATTGAGCAATCAGCCCCAGCATTTT.

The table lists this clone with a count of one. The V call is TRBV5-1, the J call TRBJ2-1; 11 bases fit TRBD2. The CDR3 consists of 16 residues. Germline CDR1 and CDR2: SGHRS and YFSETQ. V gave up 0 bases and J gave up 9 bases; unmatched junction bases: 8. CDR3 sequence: CASSLVAGGADSEQFF. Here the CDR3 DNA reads TGCGCCAGCAGCTTGGTAGCGGGGGGGGCTGACAGTGAGCAGTTCTTC.

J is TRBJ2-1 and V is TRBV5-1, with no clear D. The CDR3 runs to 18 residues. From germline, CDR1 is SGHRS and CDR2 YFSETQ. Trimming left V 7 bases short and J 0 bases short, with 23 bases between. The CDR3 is CASGPASGSPSSYNEQFF. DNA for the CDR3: TGCGCCAGCGGCCCGGCCTCGGGTTCCCCTAGCTCCTACAATGAGCAGTTCTTC.

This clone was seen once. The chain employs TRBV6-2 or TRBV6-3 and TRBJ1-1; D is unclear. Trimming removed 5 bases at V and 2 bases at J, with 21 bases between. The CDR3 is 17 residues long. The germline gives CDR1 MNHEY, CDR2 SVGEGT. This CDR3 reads CASSKRATTPRNTEAFF. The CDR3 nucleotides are TGTGCCAGCAGTAAGAGGGCAACTACCCCCCGAAACACTGAAGCTTTCTTT.

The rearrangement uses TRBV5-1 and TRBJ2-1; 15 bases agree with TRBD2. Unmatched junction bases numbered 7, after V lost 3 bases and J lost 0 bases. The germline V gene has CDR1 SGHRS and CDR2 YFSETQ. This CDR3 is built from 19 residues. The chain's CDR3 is CASSSGLAGGLSSYNEQFF. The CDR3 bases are TGCGCCAGCAGCTCGGGACTAGCGGGGGGCCTAAGCTCCTACAATGAGCAGTTCTTC.

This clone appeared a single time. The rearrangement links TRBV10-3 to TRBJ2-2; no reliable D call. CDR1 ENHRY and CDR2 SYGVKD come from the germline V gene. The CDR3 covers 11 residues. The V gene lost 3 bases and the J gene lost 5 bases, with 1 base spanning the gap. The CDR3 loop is CAISETGELFF. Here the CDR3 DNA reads TGTGCCATCAGTGAAACCGGGGAGCTGTTTTTT.

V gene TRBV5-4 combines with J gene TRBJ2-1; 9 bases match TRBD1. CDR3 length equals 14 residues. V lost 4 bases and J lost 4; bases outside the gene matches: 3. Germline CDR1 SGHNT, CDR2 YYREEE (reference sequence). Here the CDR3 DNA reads TGTGCCAGCAGCCCCGGGACAGGGTACAATGAGCAGTTCTTC. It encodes CASSPGTGYNEQFF.

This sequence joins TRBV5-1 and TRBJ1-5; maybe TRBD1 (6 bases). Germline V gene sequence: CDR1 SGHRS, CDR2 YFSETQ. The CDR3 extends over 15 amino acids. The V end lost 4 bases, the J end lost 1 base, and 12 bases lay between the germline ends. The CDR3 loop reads CASSQSGDSNQPQHF. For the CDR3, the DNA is TGCGCCAGCAGCCAATCAGGGGACAGCAATCAGCCCCAGCATTTT.

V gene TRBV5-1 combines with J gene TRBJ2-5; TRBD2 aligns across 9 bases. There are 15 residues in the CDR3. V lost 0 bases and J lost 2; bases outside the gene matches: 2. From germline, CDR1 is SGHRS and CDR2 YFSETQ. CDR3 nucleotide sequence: TGCGCCAGCAGCTTGGCGCTAGCGGGGCAAGAGACCCAGTACTTC. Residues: CASSLALAGQETQYF.

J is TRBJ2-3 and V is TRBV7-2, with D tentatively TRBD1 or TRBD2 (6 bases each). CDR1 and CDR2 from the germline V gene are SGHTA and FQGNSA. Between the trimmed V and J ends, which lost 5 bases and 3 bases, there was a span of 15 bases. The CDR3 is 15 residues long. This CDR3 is CASSPQQGRTDTQYF. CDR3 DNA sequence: TGTGCCAGCAGCCCCCAGCAGGGGAGGACAGATACGCAGTATTTT.

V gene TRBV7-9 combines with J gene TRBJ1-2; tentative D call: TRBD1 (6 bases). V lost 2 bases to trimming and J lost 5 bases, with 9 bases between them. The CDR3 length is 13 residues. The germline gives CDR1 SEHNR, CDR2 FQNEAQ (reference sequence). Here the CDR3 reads CASSLRQGYGYTF. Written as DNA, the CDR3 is TGTGCCAGCAGCTTACGTCAGGGGTATGGCTACACCTTC.

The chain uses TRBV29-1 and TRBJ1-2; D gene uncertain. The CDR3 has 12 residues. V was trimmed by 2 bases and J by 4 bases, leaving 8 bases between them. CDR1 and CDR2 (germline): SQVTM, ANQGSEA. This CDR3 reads CSVEQAAYGYTF. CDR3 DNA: TGCAGCGTTGAACAGGCGGCCTATGGCTACACCTTC.

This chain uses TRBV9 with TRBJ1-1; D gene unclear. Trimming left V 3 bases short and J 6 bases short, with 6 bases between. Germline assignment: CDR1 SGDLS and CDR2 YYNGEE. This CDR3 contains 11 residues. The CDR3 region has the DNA TGTGCCAGCAGCGCAGAACCTGAAGCTTTCTTT. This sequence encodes CASSAEPEAFF.